This T cell receptor (beta chain) was captured in a study of metastatic and nonmetastatic thyroid tumors. Study in general: From malignant and benign thyroid patients, repertoires in blood and in tumor or nodule tissue were compared.

Prior to thyroid surgery, none of the patients had received any treatment. This clone was counted ten times or more. Its antigen remains unidentified. Study-level points and caveats: TCR beta diversity was reportedly significantly higher in malignant thyroid tumors than benign nodules, in blood and tumor.

The CDR3 runs to 15 residues. Germline CDR1 reads SGHVS; CDR2 reads FNYEAQ. The ends were cut back, 1 base at V and 0 bases at J, with 10 bases in the middle. Per the authors' pipeline: Between-group CDR3 differences, defined by clinicopathological status, yielded a distant-metastasis classifier for papillary thyroid cancer. TCRdb re-analyzed the PCR reads using MiXCR. The V and J calls, along with clone size, are taken from TCRdb and not from the paper's own processing. The table shows roughly 25,000 clones, with 10% to 15% occurring only once. The sequence came from a female donor with papillary thyroid cancer or a benign thyroid nodule (not recorded which). Some clones in this sample may be carry-over from other donors' samples. Material for sequencing was blood. The rearrangement joins TRBV7-6 to TRBJ2-7, with D possibly being TRBD2 (5 bases). For the CDR3, the DNA is TGTGCCAGCAGCTTAGGGGCGGACTCCTCCTACGAGCAGTACTTC. Amino acids: CASSLGADSSYEQYF.